These T cell receptor beta chains were read from a single sample in a study of blood T cell repertoires in COVID-19. Assay used: immunoSEQ multiplex PCR; TCRdb lists only in-frame clones, some missing. The table has more than 300,000 clones, around 90% seen once. Sequencing used PBMCs or T cells enriched from blood (not recorded which). The receptors were gathered from a woman between 18 and 29 years old who had recovered from COVID-19. Each CDR3 is given with its conserved first and last residue. D genes are given only for firm matches. Clone size is given for some rows only: seen once, a few or many times, or a class if the clone is expanded.

v_call,j_call,cdr3_length,clone_size,d_call,cdr3_aa,cdr3_nt
TRBV29-1,TRBJ2-5,10,.,.,CSVVLQAQYF,TGCAGCGTTGTTCTCCAGGCCCAGTACTTC
TRBV6-2/TRBV6-3,TRBJ2-7,13,.,.,CASSLGGGYEQYF,TGTGCCAGCAGTCTTGGAGGAGGCTACGAGCAGTACTTC
TRBV30,TRBJ1-1,15,.,.,CAWSPLKGAFGEAFF,TGTGCCTGGAGTCCCCTCAAAGGGGCCTTCGGTGAAGCTTTCTTT
TRBV2,TRBJ2-4,14,.,TRBD2,CASSGGGAKNIQYF,TGTGCCAGTTCTGGCGGGGGGGCCAAAAACATTCAGTACTTC
TRBV27,TRBJ2-3,18,.,TRBD2,CASSSRLAGGPWTDTQYF,TGTGCCAGCAGTTCTAGGCTAGCGGGGGGGCCTTGGACAGATACGCAGTATTTT
TRBV6-1,TRBJ1-6,16,.,.,CASSKGLTGLGSPLHF,TGTGCCAGCAGTAAAGGGCTAACAGGGCTAGGCTCACCCCTCCACTTT
TRBV5-1,TRBJ1-1,15,.,TRBD1,CASTRDRGFETEAFF,TGCGCCAGCACCCGGGACAGGGGGTTTGAGACTGAAGCTTTCTTT
TRBV10-3,TRBJ2-1,15,.,.,CAISAATSGVGEQFF,TGTGCCATCAGTGCCGCTACTTCGGGGGTCGGCGAGCAGTTCTTC
TRBV6-5,TRBJ1-1,12,.,.,CASRATGTEAFF,TGTGCCAGCAGGGCTACGGGAACTGAAGCTTTCTTT
TRBV6-2/TRBV6-3,TRBJ2-7,21,.,TRBD2,CASSYSSPRAGGPPSLYEQYF,TGTGCCAGCAGTTACTCGAGTCCTCGAGCGGGGGGTCCACCTTCCCTCTACGAGCAGTACTTC
TRBV15,TRBJ2-3,15,.,TRBD1,CATSTEQGATDTQYF,TGTGCCACCAGCACTGAACAGGGGGCAACAGATACGCAGTATTTT
TRBV19,TRBJ2-7,13,.,.,CASSSGFGYEQYF,TGTGCCAGTAGTTCAGGGTTTGGGTACGAGCAGTACTTC
TRBV9,TRBJ1-4,15,.,TRBD1,CASSVAGGAVEKLFF,TGTGCCAGCAGCGTAGCAGGGGGCGCGGTTGAAAAACTGTTTTTT
TRBV30,TRBJ2-3,12,.,TRBD2,CAWIGRGDTQYF,TGTGCCTGGATCGGGAGGGGAGATACGCAGTATTTT
TRBV25-1,TRBJ1-2,14,.,TRBD1,CASLKPGTGYGYTF,TGTGCCAGCCTTAAACCTGGGACAGGCTATGGCTACACCTTC
TRBV2,TRBJ1-2,14,.,.,CASSEPTPGNGYTF,TGTGCCAGCAGTGAACCCACCCCCGGGAATGGCTACACCTTC
TRBV4-3,TRBJ1-3,16,.,TRBD1,CASSQGQGSAGNTIYF,TGCGCCAGCAGCCAAGGACAGGGTTCAGCTGGAAACACCATATATTTT
TRBV24-1,TRBJ1-5,14,.,.,CATSDFTGNQPQHF,TGTGCCACCAGTGATTTCACAGGTAATCAGCCCCAGCATTTT
TRBV7-2,TRBJ2-1,18,.,TRBD2,CASSLVYISGGAGVEQFF,TGTGCCAGCAGCTTAGTTTACATTAGCGGGGGGGCTGGCGTTGAGCAGTTCTTC
TRBV9,TRBJ1-4,16,.,.,CASSSRGGAANEKLFF,TGTGCCAGCAGCTCAAGAGGGGGGGCAGCTAATGAAAAACTGTTTTTT
TRBV4-1,TRBJ2-7,14,.,TRBD1,CASSQTGKTYEQYF,TGCGCCAGCAGCCAGACAGGGAAAACCTACGAGCAGTACTTC
TRBV4-1,TRBJ1-6,19,.,.,CASSQDVVQGGYNNSPLHF,TGCGCCAGCAGCCAAGATGTTGTACAGGGTGGCTACAATAATTCACCCCTCCACTTT
TRBV30,TRBJ2-3,14,.,.,CACTSGRTGDTQYF,TGTGCCTGCACCAGCGGAAGAACAGGGGATACGCAGTATTTT
TRBV27,TRBJ1-1,14,few,.,CASRADRFGTEAFF,TGTGCCAGCAGAGCGGACCGCTTTGGGACTGAAGCTTTCTTT
TRBV13,TRBJ2-7,15,.,.,CASSSGGAGSYEQYF,TGTGCCAGCAGCTCAGGTGGGGCAGGGTCCTACGAGCAGTACTTC
TRBV2,TRBJ1-4,14,.,TRBD1,CASRDRGLDEKLFF,TGTGCCAGCAGGGACAGGGGCTTGGATGAAAAACTGTTTTTT
TRBV28,TRBJ1-1,14,once,.,CASSSGTKNTEAFF,TGTGCCAGCAGTTCGGGGACAAAAAACACTGAAGCTTTCTTT
TRBV28,TRBJ1-6,16,.,.,CASSLPRQRINSPLHF,TGTGCCAGCAGTTTACCCAGACAGAGAATTAATTCACCCCTCCACTTT
TRBV11-2,TRBJ2-2,16,.,TRBD2,CASSASGGRVTGELFF,TGTGCCAGCAGCGCTAGCGGGGGCCGGGTCACCGGGGAGCTGTTTTTT
TRBV10-2,TRBJ2-5,14,.,.,CASSGFAGKETQYF,TGCGCCAGCAGCGGTTTCGCGGGGAAAGAGACCCAGTACTTC
TRBV5-6,TRBJ2-1,11,.,.,CASSFGGLQFF,TGTGCCAGCAGCTTCGGGGGATTGCAGTTCTTC
TRBV11-2,TRBJ2-3,17,.,TRBD2,CASSSLGGTTGTDTQYF,TGTGCCAGCTCTTCCCTCGGGGGGACTACTGGAACAGATACGCAGTATTTT
TRBV9,TRBJ2-7,14,.,TRBD1,CASSPRTGAYEQYF,TGTGCCAGCAGCCCCCGGACAGGCGCCTACGAGCAGTACTTC
TRBV19,TRBJ2-3,14,once,.,CASSIQGTADTQYF,TGTGCCAGTAGTATTCAGGGGACGGCAGATACGCAGTATTTT
TRBV5-8,TRBJ2-1,16,.,.,CASSLAALESYNEQFF,TGTGCCAGCAGCTTGGCCGCACTCGAGAGTTACAATGAGCAGTTCTTC
TRBV5-1,TRBJ1-4,13,few,.,CASRQGSNEKLFF,TGCGCCAGCCGGCAGGGCTCTAATGAAAAACTGTTTTTT
TRBV4-3,TRBJ2-1,15,.,.,CASSQEGGSGTEQFF,TGCGCCAGCAGCCAAGAGGGAGGTTCCGGGACGGAGCAGTTCTTC
TRBV10-2,TRBJ2-7,14,.,TRBD1,CASTPSGTALKQYF,TGCGCCAGCACACCCTCCGGGACAGCGCTCAAGCAGTACTTC
TRBV6-5,TRBJ1-5,14,.,.,CASSIGNSNQPQHF,TGTGCCAGCAGTATTGGCAATAGCAATCAGCCCCAGCATTTT
TRBV9,TRBJ1-1,14,.,.,CASSDTGKGTEAFF,TGTGCCAGCAGCGATACAGGAAAGGGCACTGAAGCTTTCTTT
TRBV3-1/TRBV3-2,TRBJ1-5,13,.,.,CASSQSPRGPQHF,TGTGCCAGCAGCCAGTCACCAAGGGGGCCCCAGCATTTT
TRBV5-5,TRBJ1-2,13,.,.,CASSLRQVDGYTF,TGTGCCAGCAGCTTGAGGCAGGTTGATGGCTACACCTTC
TRBV7-9,TRBJ2-1,15,.,TRBD1,CASSGIRDSYNEQFF,TGTGCCAGCAGCGGTATCCGGGACAGTTACAATGAGCAGTTCTTC
TRBV4-3,TRBJ2-1,16,.,TRBD2,CASSQGAGGSYNEQFF,TGCGCCAGCAGCCAAGGAGCGGGGGGCTCCTACAATGAGCAGTTCTTC
TRBV3-1/TRBV3-2,TRBJ2-3,14,.,TRBD2,CASSRTSYTDTQYF,TGTGCCAGCAGCCGGACTAGCTACACAGATACGCAGTATTTT
TRBV29-1,TRBJ1-4,12,.,.,CSCRRGAEKLFF,TGCAGCTGTAGGAGGGGAGCTGAAAAACTGTTTTTT
TRBV9,TRBJ1-2,16,.,.,CASSAGYGVQGYGYTF,TGTGCCAGCAGCGCCGGGTATGGGGTTCAGGGCTATGGCTACACCTTC
TRBV19,TRBJ2-1,15,.,TRBD2,CASSIASGGYNEQFF,TGTGCCAGTAGTATTGCTAGCGGAGGGTACAATGAGCAGTTCTTC
TRBV7-3,TRBJ2-5,19,.,TRBD2,CASSLIGPGLAGSQETQYF,TGTGCCAGCAGCTTAATTGGGCCTGGACTAGCGGGGAGTCAAGAGACCCAGTACTTC
TRBV6-1,TRBJ1-5,14,.,.,CASSEQPGGFFQHF,TGTGCCAGCAGTGAACAACCGGGGGGGTTCTTTCAGCATTTT
TRBV2,TRBJ1-2,15,.,TRBD1,CASSDRDRDGYGYTF,TGTGCCAGCAGTGATCGGGACAGGGACGGGTATGGCTACACCTTC
TRBV7-9,TRBJ2-5,14,.,.,CASSSTGTQETQYF,TGTGCCAGCAGTTCGACAGGAACCCAAGAGACCCAGTACTTC
TRBV9,TRBJ1-6,16,.,TRBD1,CASSSRTGYYNSPLHF,TGTGCCAGCAGCTCGAGGACAGGCTACTATAATTCACCCCTCCACTTT
TRBV5-6,TRBJ1-2,16,.,.,CASSGLDTPSSHGYTF,TGTGCCAGCAGCGGATTGGACACACCTTCTTCCCATGGCTACACCTTC